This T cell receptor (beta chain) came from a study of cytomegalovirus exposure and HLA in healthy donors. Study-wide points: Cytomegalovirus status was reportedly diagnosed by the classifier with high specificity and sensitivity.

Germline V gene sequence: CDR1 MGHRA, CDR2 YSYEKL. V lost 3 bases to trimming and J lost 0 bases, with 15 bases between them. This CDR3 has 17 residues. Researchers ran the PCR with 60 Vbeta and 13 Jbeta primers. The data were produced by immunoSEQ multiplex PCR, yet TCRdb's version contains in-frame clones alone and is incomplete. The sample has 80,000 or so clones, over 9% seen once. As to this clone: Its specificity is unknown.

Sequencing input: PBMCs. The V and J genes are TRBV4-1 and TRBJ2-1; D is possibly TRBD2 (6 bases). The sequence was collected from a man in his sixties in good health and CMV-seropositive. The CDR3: CASSHHGTSSSYNEQFF. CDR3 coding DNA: TGCGCCAGCAGCCACCACGGGACTTCCAGCTCCTACAATGAGCAGTTCTTC.